This note documents a single TCR beta chain sequence. Library preparation (for TCRbeta) was performed with unique molecular identifiers. TCRdb redid the calling of the PCR reads with MiXCR, one entry per CDR3 protein. This repertoire shows over 150,000 distinct CDR3 sequences, about 6.6% found once; its top ten account for about 6%. The data originate from a study of T-cell reconstitution after alpha-beta-depleted transplantation in children. The receptor comes from a boy between 2 and 10 years old with acute lymphoblastic leukemia, due to receive a stem cell transplant. Sample: PBMCs, taken before TCRalphabeta/CD19-depleted stem cell transplant.

CDR3 amino acids: CASSYGSGGSYEQYF. CDR3 nucleotides: TGTGCCAGCAGTTACGGGAGCGGGGGTTCCTACGAGCAGTACTTC. The chain is built from TRBV6-5 and TRBJ2-7, with 8 bases aligning to TRBD2. The junction had 4 bases not matched to a gene; V was cut back by 2 bases and J by 1 base. The CDR3 extends over 15 amino acids. Per germline, CDR1 MNHEY and CDR2 SVGAGI.